The T cell receptor beta chain described here comes from a study of post-analysis software for immune sequencing data. Carried by the TCR beta cDNA libraries were unique molecular identifiers. Each sample of about 0.9 to 10 million input T cells yielded around 500,000 cDNA molecules, so each molecule approximated one T cell. TCRdb called the PCR reads again in MiXCR, with one record for every CDR3 protein. The sample includes roughly 670,000 distinct CDR3 sequences, more than 50% seen only once; the top ten take about 11%. This clonotype was observed once. The antigen is unknown. Study findings and constraints: Four or five TRBV segments (TRBV5-6, TRBV5-1 and TRBV20-1 among them) occurred more frequently in patients than in controls. Normalized Chao1 diversity in multiple sclerosis patients fell significantly below that of controls.

The CDR3 sequence is 13 residues long. Trimming left V 3 bases short and J 10 bases short, with 13 bases between. V usage is TRBV12-3 or TRBV12-4 and J usage is TRBJ2-1; D gene uncertain. The sequence was obtained from a girl aged 2 to 10 with multiple sclerosis. The sequencing input was blood. The CDR3 loop is CASSLFESREQFF. In DNA, the CDR3 is TGTGCCAGCAGTTTGTTCGAGAGTAGAGAGCAGTTCTTC.